This paragraph covers one T cell receptor beta chain sequence. This record comes from a study of memory CD4+ T cells and cytomegalovirus serostatus. The sort gate was single viable CD3+CD4+CD8-CD45RO+ cells for memory CD4+ T cells. Germline trimming cut 1 base from V and 5 bases from J; bases unmatched to any gene: 7. The CDR3 runs 15 residues. Germline V CDR1 and CDR2: SGHTA, FQGNSA. The table came from immunoSEQ multiplex PCR; TCRdb's copy has only in-frame clones and leaves some out. The data show around 99,000 clones, 80% seen once. The specimen was memory CD4+ T cells from blood. The source of this sequence is an adult in good health and CMV-seropositive. The chain couples TRBV7-2 to TRBJ1-2; 7 nucleotides match TRBD1. DNA of the CDR3: TGTGCCAGCAGCTTAGTACAGGGGAAAGAGTATGGCTACACCTTC. Residues: CASSLVQGKEYGYTF.